This T cell receptor (beta chain) is from a study of T cell changes during pregnancy in multiple sclerosis. The repertoire was sequenced with immunoSEQ multiplex PCR; TCRdb's copy has only in-frame clones and lacks some. The sample carries 35,000 to 45,000 clones, approximately 90% recorded once. Trimming left V 5 bases short and J 14 bases short, with 13 bases between. Germline CDR1 reads MNHNY; CDR2 reads SVGAGI (reference sequence). There are 12 residues in the CDR3. The source was CD4+ T cells from peripheral blood mononuclear cells, collected in the first trimester of pregnancy. The gene calls are TRBV6-6 and TRBJ1-6, with no clear D. The TCR sequence derives from a female donor in good health, enrolled as a control in a pregnancy study. CDR3 sequence: CASSPGPEALHF. The DNA for the CDR3 is TGTGCCAGCAGTCCAGGTCCGGAGGCCCTCCACTTT.